This T cell receptor beta chain was profiled in a study of blood T cell repertoires in COVID-19. Only a few counts were recorded for this clone. Assay used: immunoSEQ multiplex PCR; TCRdb lists only in-frame clones, some missing. The repertoire holds tens of thousands of clones, with 81% as singletons. Germline V gene lookup returns CDR1 KGHDR and CDR2 SFDVKD. The CDR3 contains 13 residues. V gave up 5 bases and J gave up 5 bases, with 12 bases separating them. The TCR originated in a man older than 75 with COVID-19, enrolled during active disease. The sequenced sample consisted of peripheral blood. The chain has TRBV24-1 and TRBJ2-7; weak D call: TRBD2 (6 bases). This CDR3 reads CATSGWRDHEQYF. CDR3 nucleotide sequence: TGTGCCACCAGTGGATGGCGGGATCACGAGCAGTACTTC.